This T cell receptor (beta chain) is drawn from a study of T cell responses to AZD1222 COVID-19 vaccine. Study conclusions and caveats: Compared with day 0, the breadth and depth of the Spike-specific TCR repertoire rose significantly after two doses of AZD1222.

Pooled together were second doses at about 4 or about 12 weeks. Assay: immunoSEQ multiplex PCR; the TCRdb copy retains only in-frame clones and omits some. The table lists approximately 110,000 clones, 87% of them singletons. As regards this clone: Antigen unknown.

The CDR3 has 15 amino acids. Germline CDR1 and CDR2: SQVTM and ANQGSEA. Unmatched junction bases numbered 8, after V lost 5 bases and J lost 2 bases. The TCR originated in an adult who received the AZD1222 COVID-19 vaccine. The sample consisted of peripheral blood, taken 28 days after the second AZD1222 dose. The chain links TRBV29-1 to TRBJ2-3, with 9 bases that match TRBD2. This CDR3 reads CSVRREGWDTDTQYF. For the CDR3, the DNA is TGCAGCGTTCGGCGGGAGGGCTGGGACACAGATACGCAGTATTTT.